This T cell receptor (beta chain) was captured by sequencing in a study of blood T cell repertoires in COVID-19. Trimming cost V 4 bases and J 7 bases, with 13 bases left between them. Looked up from germline, CDR1 is WSHSY and CDR2 is SAAADI. The CDR3 covers 13 residues. Profiling relied on immunoSEQ multiplex PCR, and the TCRdb table lists in-frame clones only, not all of them. In the table there are around 190,000 clones, approximately 90% of which are singletons. The sequencing sample was made of PBMCs or T cells enriched from blood (not recorded which). This chain links TRBV10-2 with TRBJ2-5; D perhaps matches TRBD2 (6 bases). The sequence was obtained from a man aged 18-30 years with acute COVID-19. CDR3 residues: CASSGDRGTTQYF. The CDR3 DNA reads TGCGCCAGCAGTGGTGACCGCGGGACGACCCAGTACTTC.